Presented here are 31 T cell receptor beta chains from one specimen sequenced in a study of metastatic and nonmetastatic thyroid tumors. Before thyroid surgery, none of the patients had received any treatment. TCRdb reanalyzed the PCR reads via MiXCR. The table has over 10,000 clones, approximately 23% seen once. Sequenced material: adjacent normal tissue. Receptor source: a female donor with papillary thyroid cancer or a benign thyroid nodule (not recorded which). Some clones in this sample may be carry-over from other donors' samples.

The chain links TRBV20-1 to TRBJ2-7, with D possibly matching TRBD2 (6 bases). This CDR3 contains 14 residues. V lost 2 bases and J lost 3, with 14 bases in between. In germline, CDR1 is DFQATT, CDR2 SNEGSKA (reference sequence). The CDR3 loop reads CSARSRDWGYEQYF. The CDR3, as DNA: TGCAGTGCTAGATCCCGGGACTGGGGCTACGAGCAGTACTTC.

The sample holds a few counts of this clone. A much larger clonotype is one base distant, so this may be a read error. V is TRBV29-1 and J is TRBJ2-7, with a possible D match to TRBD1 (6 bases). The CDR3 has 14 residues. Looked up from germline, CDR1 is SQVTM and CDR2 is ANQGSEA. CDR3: CSAETVETGYEQYF. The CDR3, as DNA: TGCAGCGCTGAAACCGTTGAGACAGGCTACGAGCAGTACTTC.

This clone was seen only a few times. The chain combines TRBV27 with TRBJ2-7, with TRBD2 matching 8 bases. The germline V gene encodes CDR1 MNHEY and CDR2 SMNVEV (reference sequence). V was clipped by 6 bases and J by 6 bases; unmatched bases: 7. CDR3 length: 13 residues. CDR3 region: CASRVDLAGEQYF. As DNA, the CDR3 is TGTGCCAGCAGAGTGGACCTAGCGGGCGAGCAGTACTTC.

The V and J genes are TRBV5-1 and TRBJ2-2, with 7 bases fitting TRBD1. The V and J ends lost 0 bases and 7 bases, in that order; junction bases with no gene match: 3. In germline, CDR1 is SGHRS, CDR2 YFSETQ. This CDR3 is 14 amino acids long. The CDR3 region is CASSLGQGNGELFF. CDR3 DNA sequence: TGCGCCAGCAGCTTGGGACAGGGAAACGGGGAGCTGTTTTTT.

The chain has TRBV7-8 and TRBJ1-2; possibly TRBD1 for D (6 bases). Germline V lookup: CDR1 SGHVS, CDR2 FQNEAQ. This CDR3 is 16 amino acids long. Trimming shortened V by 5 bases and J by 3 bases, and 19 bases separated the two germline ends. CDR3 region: CASSPTTGALHYGYTF. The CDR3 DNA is TGTGCCAGCAGCCCCACCACGGGGGCCCTACACTATGGCTACACCTTC. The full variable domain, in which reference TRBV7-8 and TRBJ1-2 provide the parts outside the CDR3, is GAGVSQSPRYKVAKRGQDVALRCDPISGHVSLFWYQQALGQGPEFLTYFQNEAQLDKSGLPSDRFFAERPEGSVSTLKIQRTQQEDSAVYLCASSPTTGALHYGYTFGSGTRLTVV.

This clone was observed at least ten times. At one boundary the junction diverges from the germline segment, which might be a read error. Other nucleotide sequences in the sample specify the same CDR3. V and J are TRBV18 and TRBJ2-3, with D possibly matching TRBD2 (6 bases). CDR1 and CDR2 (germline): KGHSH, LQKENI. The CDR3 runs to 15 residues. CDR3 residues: CASSPGVGGTDTQYF. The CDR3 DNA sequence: TGCGCCAGCTCACCGGGGGTCGGCGGCACAGATACGCAGTATTTT.

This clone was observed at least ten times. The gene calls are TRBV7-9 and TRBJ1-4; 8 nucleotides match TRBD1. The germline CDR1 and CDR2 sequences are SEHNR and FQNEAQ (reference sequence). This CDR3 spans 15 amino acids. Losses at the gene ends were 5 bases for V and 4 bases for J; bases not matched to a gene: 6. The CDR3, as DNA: TGTGCCAGCAGCGCCGGACAGGGAAATAATGAAAAACTGTTTTTT. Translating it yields CASSAGQGNNEKLFF.

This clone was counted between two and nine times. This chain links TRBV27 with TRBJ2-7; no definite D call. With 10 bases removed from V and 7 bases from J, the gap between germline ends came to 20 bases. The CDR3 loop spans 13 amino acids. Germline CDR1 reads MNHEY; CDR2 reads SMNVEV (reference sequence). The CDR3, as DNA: TGTGCCACCGCGATAGTCCGGTCCGGAGAGCAGTACTTC. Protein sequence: CATAIVRSGEQYF.

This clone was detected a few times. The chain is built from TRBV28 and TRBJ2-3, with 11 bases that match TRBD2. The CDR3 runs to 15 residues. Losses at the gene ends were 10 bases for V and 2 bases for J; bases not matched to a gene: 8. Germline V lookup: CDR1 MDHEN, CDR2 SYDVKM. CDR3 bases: TGTGCCAAGAAACCTAGCGGGGGGAACACAGATACGCAGTATTTT. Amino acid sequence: CAKKPSGGNTDTQYF.

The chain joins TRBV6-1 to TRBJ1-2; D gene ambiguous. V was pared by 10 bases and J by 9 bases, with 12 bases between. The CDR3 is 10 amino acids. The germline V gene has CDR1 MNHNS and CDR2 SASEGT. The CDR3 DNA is TGTGCCACCGAAGTAAGGAGCTACACCTTC. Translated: CATEVRSYTF.

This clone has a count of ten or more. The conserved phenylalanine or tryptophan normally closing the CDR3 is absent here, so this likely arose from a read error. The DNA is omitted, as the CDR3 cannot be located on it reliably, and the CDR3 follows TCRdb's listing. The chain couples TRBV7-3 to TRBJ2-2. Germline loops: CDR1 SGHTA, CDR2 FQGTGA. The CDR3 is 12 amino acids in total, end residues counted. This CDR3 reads CASSLLVGFGAG.

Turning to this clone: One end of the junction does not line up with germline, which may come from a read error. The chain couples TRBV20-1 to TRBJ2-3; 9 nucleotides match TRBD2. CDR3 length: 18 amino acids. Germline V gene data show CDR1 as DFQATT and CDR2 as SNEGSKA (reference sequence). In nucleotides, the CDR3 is TGCAGTGCTCGAGAGTGGGGTATGGCGGGGGGGAGGACATATACGCAGTATTTT. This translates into CSAREWGMAGGRTYTQYF.

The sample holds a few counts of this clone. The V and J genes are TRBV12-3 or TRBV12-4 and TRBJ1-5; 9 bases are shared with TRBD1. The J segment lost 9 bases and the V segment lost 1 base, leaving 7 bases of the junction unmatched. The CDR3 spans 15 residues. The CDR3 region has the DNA TGTGCCAGCAGTTTAGGGACAGGGGAGTCTTTGCCCCAGCATTTT. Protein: CASSLGTGESLPQHF.

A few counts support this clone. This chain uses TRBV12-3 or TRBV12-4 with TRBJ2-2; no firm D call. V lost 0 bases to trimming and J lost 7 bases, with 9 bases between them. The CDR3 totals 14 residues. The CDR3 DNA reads TGTGCCAGCAGTTTAGCGAGTCAGTACGGGGAGCTGTTTTTT. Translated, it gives CASSLASQYGELFF.

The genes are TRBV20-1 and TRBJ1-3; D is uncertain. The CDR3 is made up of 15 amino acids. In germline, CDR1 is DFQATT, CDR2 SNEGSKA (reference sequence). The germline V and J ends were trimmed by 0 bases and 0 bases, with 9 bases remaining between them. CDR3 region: CSARDLSFSGNTIYF. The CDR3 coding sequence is TGCAGTGCTAGAGATCTGTCGTTCTCTGGAAACACCATATATTTT.

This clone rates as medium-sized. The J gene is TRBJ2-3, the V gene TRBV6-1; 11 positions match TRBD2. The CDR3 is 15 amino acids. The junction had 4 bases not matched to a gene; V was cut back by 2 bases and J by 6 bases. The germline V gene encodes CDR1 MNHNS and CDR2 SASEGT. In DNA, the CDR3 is TGTGCCAGCAGTGAAATAGCGGGAGGGCGTGATACGCAGTATTTT. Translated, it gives CASSEIAGGRDTQYF.

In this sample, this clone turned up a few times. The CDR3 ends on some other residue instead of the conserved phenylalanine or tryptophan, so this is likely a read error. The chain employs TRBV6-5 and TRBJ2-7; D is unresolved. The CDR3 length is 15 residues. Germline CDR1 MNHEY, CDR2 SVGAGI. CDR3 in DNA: TGTGCCAGCAGTTTAACCATGCTGAGCTCCTACAAGCAGTACCTC. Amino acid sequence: CASSLTMLSSYKQYL.

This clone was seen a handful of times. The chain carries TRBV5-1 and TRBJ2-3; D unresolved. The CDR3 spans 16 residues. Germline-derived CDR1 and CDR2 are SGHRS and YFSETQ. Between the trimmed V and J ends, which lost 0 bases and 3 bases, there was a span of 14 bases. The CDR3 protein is CASSLEQALRTDTQYF. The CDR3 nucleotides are TGCGCCAGCAGCTTGGAGCAGGCCCTTAGGACAGATACGCAGTATTTT.

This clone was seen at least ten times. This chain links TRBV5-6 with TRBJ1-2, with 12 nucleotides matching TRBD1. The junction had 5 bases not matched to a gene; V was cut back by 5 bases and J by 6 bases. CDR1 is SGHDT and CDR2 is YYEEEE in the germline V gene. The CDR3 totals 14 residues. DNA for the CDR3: TGTGCCAGCAGAGCCGGGACAGGGGGCCATGGCTACACCTTC. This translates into CASRAGTGGHGYTF. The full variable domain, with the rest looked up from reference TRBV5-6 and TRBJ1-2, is DAGVTQSPTHLIKTRGQQVTLRCSPKSGHDTVSWYQQALGQGPQFIFQYYEEEERQRGNFPDRFSGHQFPNYSSELNVNALLLGDSALYLCASRAGTGGHGYTFGSGTRLTVV.

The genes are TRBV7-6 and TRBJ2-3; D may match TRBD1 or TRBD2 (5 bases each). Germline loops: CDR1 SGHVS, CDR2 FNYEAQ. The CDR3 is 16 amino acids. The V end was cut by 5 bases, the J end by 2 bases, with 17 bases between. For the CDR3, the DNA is TGTGCCAGCAGCATCGGGACCTCGGTTTACACAGATACGCAGTATTTT. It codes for CASSIGTSVYTDTQYF.

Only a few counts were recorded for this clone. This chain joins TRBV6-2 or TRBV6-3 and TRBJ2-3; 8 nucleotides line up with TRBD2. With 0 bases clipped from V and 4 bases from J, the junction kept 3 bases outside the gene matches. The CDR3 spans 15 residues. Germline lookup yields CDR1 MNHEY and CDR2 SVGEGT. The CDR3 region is CASSYSRGRSDTQYF. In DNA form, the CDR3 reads TGTGCCAGCAGTTACTCGCGCGGGAGGTCAGATACGCAGTATTTT.

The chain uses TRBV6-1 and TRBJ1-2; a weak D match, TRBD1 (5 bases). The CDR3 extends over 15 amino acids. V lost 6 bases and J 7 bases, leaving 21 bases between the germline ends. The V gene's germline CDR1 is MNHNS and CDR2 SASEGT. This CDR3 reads CASRFGDGSSGGYTF. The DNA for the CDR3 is TGTGCCAGCAGGTTCGGGGACGGAAGTTCCGGTGGCTACACCTTC.

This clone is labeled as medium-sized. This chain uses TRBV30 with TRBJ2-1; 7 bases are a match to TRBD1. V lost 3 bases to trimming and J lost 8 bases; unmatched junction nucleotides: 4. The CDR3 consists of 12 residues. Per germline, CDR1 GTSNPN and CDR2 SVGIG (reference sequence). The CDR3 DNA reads TGTGCCTGGAGCGATGACAGGGATGAGCAGTTCTTC. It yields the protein CAWSDDRDEQFF.

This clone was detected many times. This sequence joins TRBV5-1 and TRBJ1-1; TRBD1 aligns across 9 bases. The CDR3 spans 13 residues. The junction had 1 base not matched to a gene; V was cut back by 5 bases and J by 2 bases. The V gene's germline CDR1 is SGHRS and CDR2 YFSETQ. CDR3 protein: CASRQGANTEAFF. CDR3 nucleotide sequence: TGCGCCAGCAGACAGGGGGCAAACACTGAAGCTTTCTTT.

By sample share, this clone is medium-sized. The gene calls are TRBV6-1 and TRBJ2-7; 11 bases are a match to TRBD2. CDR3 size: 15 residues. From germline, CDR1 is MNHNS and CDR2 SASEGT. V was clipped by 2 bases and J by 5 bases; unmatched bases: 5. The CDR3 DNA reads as TGTGCCAGCAGTGAAACTAGCGGGAGTAATAACGAGCAGTACTTC. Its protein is CASSETSGSNNEQYF.

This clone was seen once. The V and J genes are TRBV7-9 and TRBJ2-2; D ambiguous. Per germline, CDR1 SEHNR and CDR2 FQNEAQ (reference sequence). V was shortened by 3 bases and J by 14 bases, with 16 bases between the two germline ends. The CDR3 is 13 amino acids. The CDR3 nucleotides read TGTGCCAGCAGCTTGGCCCCCACCGTGGATCTGTTTTTT. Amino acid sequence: CASSLAPTVDLFF.

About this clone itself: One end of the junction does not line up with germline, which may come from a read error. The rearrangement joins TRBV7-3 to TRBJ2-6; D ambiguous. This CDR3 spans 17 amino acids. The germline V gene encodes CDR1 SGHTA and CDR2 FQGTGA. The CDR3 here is CASSSAAFRSWANVLTF. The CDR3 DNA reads TGTGCCAGCAGCTCCGCGGCCTTCCGCTCTTGGGCCAACGTCCTGACTTTC.

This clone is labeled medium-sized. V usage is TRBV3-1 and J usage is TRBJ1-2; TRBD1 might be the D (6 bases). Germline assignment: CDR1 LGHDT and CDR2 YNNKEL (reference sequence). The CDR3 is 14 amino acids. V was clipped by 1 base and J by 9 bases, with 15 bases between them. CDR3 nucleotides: TGTGCCAGCAGCCAAGGTCGGGGGGCGCAAAGCTACACCTTC. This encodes CASSQGRGAQSYTF.

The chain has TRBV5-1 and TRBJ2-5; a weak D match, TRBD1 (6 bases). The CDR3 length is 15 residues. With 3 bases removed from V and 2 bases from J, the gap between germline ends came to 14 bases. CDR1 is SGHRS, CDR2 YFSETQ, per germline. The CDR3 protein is CASSSGGGGQETQYF. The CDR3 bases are TGCGCCAGCAGCTCAGGTGGGGGCGGGCAAGAGACCCAGTACTTC.

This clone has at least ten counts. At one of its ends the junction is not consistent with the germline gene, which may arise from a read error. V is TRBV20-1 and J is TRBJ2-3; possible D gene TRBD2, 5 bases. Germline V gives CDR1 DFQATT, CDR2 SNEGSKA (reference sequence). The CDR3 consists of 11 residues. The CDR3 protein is CSASRADTQYF. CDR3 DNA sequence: TGCAGTGCTTCGCGGGCAGACACGCAGTATTTT.

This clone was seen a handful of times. The CDR3 is CASSSSTGPYSPLHF. DNA for the CDR3: TGTGCCAGCAGCTCGAGCACAGGGCCCTATTCACCCCTCCACTTT. The chain carries TRBV11-2 and TRBJ1-6, with a tentative D call TRBD1 (6 bases). With 4 bases removed from V and 8 bases from J, the gap between germline ends came to 15 bases. CDR1 SGHAT and CDR2 FQNNGV come from the germline V gene. CDR3 length: 15 residues.